This T cell receptor beta chain was found in a study of PD-1 blockade in classical Hodgkin lymphoma (dated by TCRdb to between 2020 and 2021). With regard to the full study: Nivolumab dosing was 3 mg/kg intravenously every 2 weeks, continuing until either disease progression or unacceptable toxicity. To define a peripheral blood immune signature of response to PD-1 blockade in classical Hodgkin lymphoma, the study combined TCR beta sequencing with CyTOF.

Of note for this clone: Its recognized antigen is unknown. Base qualities were left out, and no much larger clone turns up one base away.

The research as a whole found: The study was limited to a single clinical trial cohort, and causes of repertoire differences, possibly disease activity or prior therapy, remained undefined. Diversity was lower in patients who began nivolumab less than 1 year after ASCT, so these patients were left out of later analyses to avoid confounding by immune reconstitution. Baseline TCR diversity was reported to be lower in newly diagnosed patients than in healthy donors and to be lower still in relapsed/refractory patients. By C4D1, a significant rise was seen in CD4+ TCR diversity but not in CD8+ TCR diversity (p=0.0027 vs p=0.16), and the rise was most apparent among complete responders (p=0.02). Trial patients with a complete response had baseline diversity similar to that of newly diagnosed patients, while partial responders and progressors had significantly lower diversity.

The time point tag for this specimen amounts to: cycle 4 day 1 (C4D1), after 6 weeks of nivolumab. Every trial patient had relapsed following autologous stem cell transplantation, and prior brentuximab vedotin exposure was what differed among cohorts A, B and C. A total of approximately 51 patients with relapsed/refractory classical Hodgkin lymphoma made up the trial cohort, and each patient's best overall response was complete response, partial response or progressive disease. Trial patients were treated with single-agent nivolumab in the multi-cohort phase II CheckMate 205 trial. An independent review committee assessed best overall response by applying the 2007 International Working Group response criteria. Trial PBMCs were obtained immediately prior to nivolumab initiation (C1D1) and on therapy at cycle 2 day 1 and cycle 4 day 1. Peripheral blood was collected in 8 mL Vacutainer Cell Preparation Tubes, from which PBMCs were isolated by centrifugation and then cryopreserved.

Genomic DNA was extracted with the Qiagen DNeasy kit from unsorted PBMCs and from negatively selected CD4+ and CD8+ fractions. Using primers that anneal to V and J segments, immunoSEQ multiplex PCR amplified the TCR beta CDR3 regions. A synthetic immune receptor repertoire was used to minimize amplification bias, and any remaining bias was removed computationally after sequencing. The published analysis was carried out like this. Custom Python scripts were used to quantify repertoire diversity as the Shannon entropy index. Unsorted, CD4+ and CD8+ repertoires were analyzed separately, except for combined analyses in which CD4+ and CD8+ sequences were merged in silico. A clone counted as expanded when the clone's frequency after treatment rose at least 2-fold relative to C1D1, and clones undetected at baseline were given a pseudocount of 0.5. Clones with 0 or 1 copy at C1D1 were defined as singleton clones, while clones with 2 or more copies were defined as non-singleton clones. By matching protein sequences in sorted samples from the same patient, clones expanded in unsorted samples were annotated as CD4+, CD8+ or unknown. Wilcoxon tests on paired samples were used to test changes in diversity from C1D1 to C4D1. The source is immuneACCESS, and TCRdb retained only in-frame sequences with V and J called. Part of the clones is not carried over; for the studies checked, unresolved V genes explain less than half of this, and the remainder is unexplained. Clone size and the V and J calls come from that table; the DNA yielded D and trimming. Counted in this sample were more than 40,000 clones; roughly 73% of them appeared once. The ten largest make up around 35% of the sample.

CDR1 SGHRS and CDR2 YFSETQ are derived from the germline V gene. From cysteine to phenylalanine, the CDR3 is 13 amino acids long. Kept here is only the CDR3 DNA, which spans 39 bases and is read in frame from base 1. The V and J ends are trimmed by 0 bases and 4 bases, leaving 7 bases between them. Here the chain combines TRBV5-1 and TRBJ1-1; the D gene lacks a confident call. This sample comprised peripheral blood mononuclear cells (PBMCs), obtained before the fourth cycle of nivolumab. This receptor was identified in a human donor with classical Hodgkin lymphoma. The DNA sequence is TGCGCCAGCAGCTTGGATCCGTTCACTGAAGCTTTCTTT. Its protein is CASSLDPFTEAFF.